This note documents a single T cell receptor (beta chain) sequence. The data were taken from a study of blood T cell repertoires in COVID-19. Background on the study: Material from acute and convalescent COVID-19 was sourced from the United States, Italy and Spain. T cells, B-cell-depleted T cells, or PBMCs provided the cDNA or gDNA that served as material.

Profiled with immunoSEQ multiplex PCR; TCRdb holds only in-frame clones, not every one. The repertoire has around 370,000 clones, around 89% of them found once; the top ten carry around 7%. The junction had 4 bases not matched to a gene; V was cut back by 2 bases and J by 2 bases. The CDR3 loop spans 16 amino acids. Per the germline V gene, CDR1 is SEHNR and CDR2 is FQNEAQ (reference sequence). Sequencing used peripheral blood. V gene TRBV7-9 combines with J gene TRBJ2-3, with TRBD2 identical over 10 bases. This TCR came from a man aged 18 to 29 with active or convalescent COVID-19. The CDR3 protein is CASSLIAGGFTDTQYF. In DNA form, the CDR3 reads TGTGCCAGCAGCTTAATAGCGGGGGGATTCACAGATACGCAGTATTTT. The entire variable domain, with the rest obtained from reference TRBV7-9 and TRBJ2-3, is as follows: DTGVSQNPRHKITKRGQNVTFRCDPISEHNRLYWYRQTLGQGPEFLTYFQNEAQLEKSRLLSDRFSAERPKGSFSTLEIQRTEQGDSAMYLCASSLIAGGFTDTQYFGPGTRLTVL.